Below are 15 T cell receptor delta chains sequenced from a single sample in a study of γδ T cells in repeated Plasmodium falciparum infection. TCRdb re-called the multiplex PCR reads via CATT. Here the sample spans roughly 93,000 delta-chain clones, more than 1.4% being singletons. Vgamma9/Vdelta2+ and Vdelta2-negative gammadelta T cells were flow-sorted from PBMC for bulk sequencing. The sample comprised gamma-delta T cells from blood. Receptors originate from a pool of human donors (malaria-infected and uninfected, not separated).

A few counts support this clone. The protein given by TCRdb reflects a much larger clone and differs at residue 18 from this DNA's translation, likely from a read error; the protein shown is the DNA's translation. The gene calls are TRDV1 and TRDJ1; 10 nucleotides align to TRDD3. Germline matching of the DNA provided the J gene here, since TCRdb leaves it blank. Germline V gene data show CDR1 as TSWWSYY and CDR2 as QGS. This CDR3 region has 22 residues. CDR3 sequence (DNA): TGTGCTCTTGGGGAACTCCTACGTGTCTCGGACTGGGGGGATACGAGGACCGGTAAACTCATCTTT. Protein sequence: CALGELLRVSDWGDTRTGKLIF.

Worth noting for this clone: Given a much more abundant clone one base away, this may be a read error. V and J are TRDV1 and TRDJ2, with 7 bases fitting TRDD3. TCRdb gives no J gene; it was assigned here by matching the DNA to germline. The V segment lost 5 bases and the J segment 6 bases; nucleotides outside the gene matches: 18. Germline assignment: CDR1 TSWWSYY and CDR2 QGS. This CDR3 has 18 amino acids. Written as DNA, the CDR3 is TGTGCTCTTGGGACTCTACGTGCCCCTGGGGGCCCATCAGCACAACTCTTCTTT. Translated, it gives CALGTLRAPGGPSAQLFF.

This clone turned up a few times. The protein given by TCRdb reflects a much larger clone and differs at residue 4 from this DNA's translation, likely from a read error; the protein shown is the DNA's translation. The chain is built from TRDV2 and TRDJ1; 10 positions agree with TRDD3. The J gene, absent from TCRdb, was called here by matching the DNA to germline. The CDR3 has 16 residues. Germline V gene lookup returns CDR1 GEAIGNYY and CDR2 EKD. CDR3 nucleotide sequence: TGTGCCTGTAACACCGTGGGGGATACTGAGACCGATAAACTCATCTTT. Translated: CACNTVGDTETDKLIF.

On this clone: TCRdb's protein, taken from a much larger clone, differs from this DNA's translation at residue 22, likely owing to a read error; the protein displayed comes from the DNA. The chain carries TRDV1 and TRDJ1, with D tentatively TRDD2 or TRDD3 (7 bases each). Here the J gene was assigned by germline matching of the DNA, as TCRdb has none. From germline, CDR1 is TSWWSYY and CDR2 QGS. There are 26 residues in the CDR3. The CDR3 nucleotides read TGTGCTCTTGGGGAATTCCTACTCGGGGGATTTTCCAAGAAGCCGCACCCTTTGGACCCCACCGGTAAACTCATCTTT. Its translation: CALGEFLLGGFSKKPHPLDPTGKLIF.

This clone was detected ten times or more. This chain connects TRDV1 to TRDJ1; D is undetermined. The CDR3 has 18 residues. Germline values: CDR1 TSWWSYY, CDR2 QGS. Trimming left V 0 bases short and J 1 base short, with 18 bases between. CDR3: CALGELSTGSSITDKLIF. The CDR3 bases are TGTGCTCTTGGGGAACTCTCTACAGGCAGCTCCATCACCGATAAACTCATCTTT.

This clone has more than one count but fewer than ten. With a far larger clone one base away, a read error is the likely cause. The V gene corresponds to TRDV2; no J gene was called; TRDD3, as called in the table, went unchecked against the DNA. The CDR3 extends over 19 amino acids. CDR1 and CDR2 (germline): GEAIGNYY, EKD. The CDR3 bases are TGTGCCTGTGACACCGTGAACACTGGGGGATACTCGTACACCGATAAGCTCATCTTT. It translates to CACDTVNTGGYSYTDKLIF.

This clone has just a few counts. The TCRdb protein comes from a much larger clone and disagrees with this DNA's translation at residue 2, likely due to a read error; the protein given here is derived from the DNA. The gene calls are TRDV2 and TRDJ1, with D possibly matching TRDD3 (5 bases). This CDR3 is built from 19 residues. Germline V gene lookup returns CDR1 GEAIGNYY and CDR2 EKD. The CDR3 reads CSCDLVTGRGVLYADKLIF. In DNA, the CDR3 is TGTTCCTGTGACTTAGTCACTGGAAGAGGGGTTTTGTATGCCGATAAACTCATCTTT.

Turning to this clone: This DNA translates differently at residue 7 from the TCRdb protein, which is that of a much larger clone; a read error is likely, and the protein shown is the DNA's own translation. This chain links TRAV14/DV4 with TRDJ1; 7 bases align to TRDD3. The J gene, missing from TCRdb, was assigned here through DNA to germline matching. This CDR3 contains 23 residues. CDR1 TSDPSYG and CDR2 QGSYDQQN come from the germline V gene (reference sequence). The V segment lost 4 bases and the J segment 0 bases; nucleotides outside the gene matches: 29. The CDR3 DNA reads as TGTGCAATGAGAGGGATACTCCTTTCCACGGAGCTAATGGGGGACCCGTACACCGATAAACTCATCTTT. It codes for CAMRGILLSTELMGDPYTDKLIF.

This clone was detected only a few times. TCRdb attributes to this sequence the protein of a much larger clone, which differs from the DNA translation at residue 10; a read error is likely, and the protein displayed is translated from the DNA. The rearrangement uses TRDV1 and TRDJ1; 10 nucleotides line up with TRDD3. TCRdb supplies no J gene; here it was assigned by aligning the nucleotide sequence to germline. The CDR3 covers 19 residues. CDR1 and CDR2 from the germline V gene are TSWWSYY and QGS. V lost 5 bases to trimming and J lost 0 bases; unmatched junction nucleotides: 15. CDR3 amino acids: CALGNVLGDAEGYTDKLIF. CDR3 coding DNA: TGTGCTCTTGGGAACGTACTGGGGGATGCAGAGGGGTACACCGATAAACTCATCTTT.

On this clone: The protein recorded in TCRdb matches a much larger clone and deviates from this DNA's translation at residue 5, suggesting a read error; the protein here is obtained by translating the DNA. This sequence joins TRDV2 and TRDJ1; D remains unclear. TCRdb carries no J gene annotation; the J gene was assigned here by matching the DNA with germline. This CDR3 has 16 residues. The germline V gene encodes CDR1 GEAIGNYY and CDR2 EKD. With 6 bases removed from V and 1 base from J, the gap between germline ends came to 20 bases. The CDR3 sequence is CACHAVTISGTDKLIF. CDR3 nucleotides: TGTGCCTGTCATGCGGTTACCATCTCTGGCACCGATAAACTCATCTTT.

This clone was detected many times. V and J are TRDV2 and TRDJ1; D call uncertain. CDR1 and CDR2 (germline): GEAIGNYY, EKD. The CDR3 runs 18 residues. V was shortened by 0 bases and J by 4 bases, with 23 bases between the two germline ends. The DNA of the CDR3 is TGTGCCTGTGACACCGTGAGATTACCGTCTTCGAGGAACGATAAACTCATCTTT. Translation: CACDTVRLPSSRNDKLIF.

This clone was recorded at least ten times. The V and J genes are TRDV1 and TRDJ1; TRDD3 aligns across 12 bases. The CDR3 consists of 19 residues. Germline-derived CDR1 and CDR2 are TSWWSYY and QGS. V was clipped by 4 bases and J by 2 bases; unmatched bases: 14. For the CDR3, the DNA is TGTGCTCTTGGGGTAGGGTCCCTGCTGGGGGATACGGGGACCGATAAACTCATCTTT. Residues: CALGVGSLLGDTGTDKLIF.

This clone was seen a handful of times. One base separates it from a far larger clone, so it is likely a read error. Other DNA sequences in this sample translate to the same CDR3. This chain connects TRDV2 to TRDJ1; D possibly corresponds to TRDD3 (5 bases). Matching the DNA to germline supplied the J gene, which TCRdb does not give. The CDR3 covers 18 residues. The germline gives CDR1 GEAIGNYY, CDR2 EKD. Here the CDR3 reads CACDTVALGLGYTDKLIF. CDR3 bases: TGCGCCTGTGACACCGTGGCGCTGGGACTAGGTTACACCGATAAACTCATCTTT.

As to this clone: The TCRdb record carries a much larger clone's protein, which differs from this DNA's translation at residue 8; a read error is the likely cause, and the protein listed here is the DNA translation. In DNA, the CDR3 is TGTGCCTGTGACACGGGGGTCCTCCCCTTTAGCTCCTGGGACACCCGACAGATGTTTTTC. Protein product: CACDTGVLPFSSWDTRQMFF. The J gene is TRDJ3, the V gene TRDV2, with a weak D call TRDD3 (5 bases). TCRdb lists no J gene, so it was determined here by aligning the DNA to germline. The germline V and J ends were trimmed by 1 base and 0 bases, with 18 bases remaining between them. This CDR3 is built from 20 residues. Germline CDR1 is GEAIGNYY and CDR2 is EKD.

This clone turned up a few times. For this DNA, TCRdb reports the protein of a much larger clone, which diverges at residue 6, most likely from a read error; the protein presented here is translated directly from the DNA. This chain uses TRDV2 with TRDJ1; 12 bases line up with TRDD3. No J gene was available from TCRdb, and it was assigned here by a germline match of the DNA. The trim removed 2 bases at V and 1 base at J, leaving 28 bases unmatched. Per germline, CDR1 GEAIGNYY and CDR2 EKD. The CDR3 covers 24 residues. CDR3 loop: CACDSTDLLGDTGKRPEGTDKLIF. CDR3 DNA: TGTGCCTGTGACAGCACGGACTTACTGGGGGATACTGGAAAAAGACCGGAGGGCACCGATAAACTCATCTTT.